What follows is one T cell receptor (beta chain) and its context. What it recognizes is unknown. These data originate in a study of T cells in localized non-small cell lung cancer. CDR1 and CDR2 from the germline V gene are ENHRY and SYGVKD. CDR3 size: 13 residues. V gave up 6 bases and J gave up 9 bases; unmatched junction bases: 3. Profiled with immunoSEQ multiplex PCR; TCRdb holds only in-frame clones, not every one. The sample consists of tens of thousands of clones, 80% to 90% of them appearing once. Study-level findings and limits: Clonality peaked in uninvolved adjacent lung rather than tumor.

The source of this sequence is a male donor at least 60 years old with stage III squamous cell lung carcinoma. The input for sequencing was peripheral blood, taken before any cancer treatment. This sequence joins TRBV10-3 and TRBJ2-1, with TRBD1 matching 12 bases. CDR3 sequence (DNA): TGTGCCATCAGCAGGGGACAGGGGGCTGAGCAGTTCTTC. Protein sequence: CAISRGQGAEQFF.